This TCR beta chain was documented in a study of T-cell reconstitution after alpha-beta-depleted transplantation in children. Study-level findings and limits: As was reported, about two months after transplant, alpha-beta T cells came from several hundred expanded graft clones. Among T cells one year after transplant, newly produced cells accounted for most counts and diversity.

Using unique molecular identifiers, the investigators prepared the TCRbeta library. TCRdb called the PCR reads again in MiXCR, with one record for every CDR3 protein. Of some 440,000 distinct CDR3 sequences in the sample, under 20% were seen once. A remark on this clonotype: Its antigen remains unknown.

The CDR3 is 13 residues long. The ends were cut back, 3 bases at V and 0 bases at J, with 3 bases in the middle. Germline loops: CDR1 DFQATT, CDR2 SNEGSKA (reference sequence). The clonotype originates from a boy younger than two who had a stem cell transplant for Wiskott-Aldrich syndrome, so the T cells may come from the graft donor. The specimen comprised PBMCs, mostly from graft donor cells, sampled 360 days after TCRalphabeta/CD19-depleted stem cell transplant. The chain links TRBV20-1 to TRBJ2-6; D remains ambiguous. The CDR3: CSASHSGANVLTF. Here the CDR3 DNA reads TGCAGTGCTAGCCACTCTGGGGCCAACGTCCTGACTTTC.